This T cell receptor (beta chain) was retrieved from a study of T cells after yellow fever vaccination. TCRdb called the 5' RACE reads again in MiXCR, with one record for every CDR3 protein. The sample has under 500,000 distinct CDR3 sequences; over 15% are singletons. Germline V gene data show CDR1 as LGHNA and CDR2 as YNFKEQ. This CDR3 is 16 amino acids long. The V end lost 1 base, the J end lost 0 bases, and 7 bases lay between the germline ends. This clonotype turned up a few times. The sequenced sample was PBMCs, obtained before the yellow fever booster vaccination. This chain connects TRBV4-2 to TRBJ2-6; D might be TRBD1 (5 bases). This TCR came from a man younger than 35 who received the YFV17D yellow fever vaccine. CDR3 bases: TGTGCCAGCAGCCAAGGACAGACCTCTGGGGCCAACGTCCTGACTTTC. Protein product: CASSQGQTSGANVLTF.